Below, 10 T cell receptor beta chains from the same sample are listed, as sequenced in a study of blood T cell repertoires in COVID-19. The method was immunoSEQ multiplex PCR; TCRdb's version includes in-frame clones alone and lacks a portion of them. The sample shows 130,000 to 150,000 clones, under 90% of them seen only once. The sequenced sample consisted of peripheral blood. The receptors derive from a human donor in a cohort sampled during active COVID-19.

The V gene is TRBV7-9, the J gene TRBJ1-5; 12 nucleotides match TRBD1. The ends lost 5 bases at V and 6 bases at J; junction bases unmatched: 5. This CDR3 region has 15 residues. CDR1 is SEHNR, CDR2 FQNEAQ, per germline (reference sequence). The CDR3 DNA reads TGTGCCAGCAGCCGGGGGGACAGGGGGCTTCAGCCCCAGCATTTT. Translation gives CASSRGDRGLQPQHF.

This chain connects TRBV6-6 to TRBJ1-2; D may be TRBD1 (5 bases). CDR3 length: 14 amino acids. V dropped 2 bases and J dropped 4 bases, with 11 bases sitting between them. Germline CDR1 reads MNHNY; CDR2 reads SVGAGI (reference sequence). The chain's CDR3 is CASSYSQGSYGYTF. The CDR3 DNA is TGTGCCAGCAGTTACAGTCAGGGATCCTATGGCTACACCTTC.

This chain links TRBV14 with TRBJ1-2; the D is unclear. The CDR3 has 15 amino acids. Germline assignment: CDR1 SGHDN and CDR2 FVKESK. V lost 4 bases and J lost 5, with 17 bases in between. The CDR3 sequence is CASSPRGLRLYGYTF. The CDR3 DNA reads as TGTGCCAGCAGCCCTCGAGGACTCAGGCTATATGGCTACACCTTC.

The chain couples TRBV6-5 to TRBJ2-1; 8 positions match TRBD2. CDR1 MNHEY and CDR2 SVGAGI come from the germline V gene. The CDR3 runs 16 residues. V dropped 2 bases and J dropped 0; count of bases not matched to a gene: 3. The CDR3 nucleotides are TGTGCCAGCAGTTACCGGACTAGCCGCTCCTACAATGAGCAGTTCTTC. It is translated as CASSYRTSRSYNEQFF.

The chain recombines TRBV29-1 with TRBJ2-2, with D possibly matching TRBD2 (7 bases). V lost 2 bases and J lost 4, with 14 bases in between. Germline values: CDR1 SQVTM, CDR2 ANQGSEA. The CDR3 length is 15 residues. The CDR3: CSVESGGPFTGELFF. The CDR3 DNA reads TGCAGCGTTGAATCGGGGGGCCCTTTCACCGGGGAGCTGTTTTTT.

The chain is built from TRBV6-2 or TRBV6-3 and TRBJ1-6, with 9 bases that match TRBD1. The junction had 2 bases not matched to a gene; V was cut back by 4 bases and J by 7 bases. The CDR3 has 14 amino acids. From germline, CDR1 is MNHEY and CDR2 SVGEGT. The CDR3 sequence is CASSSQGANSPLHF. CDR3 bases: TGTGCCAGCAGTTCACAGGGGGCCAATTCACCCCTCCACTTT.

The V call is TRBV3-1 (or the pseudogene TRBV3-2), the J call TRBJ2-3, with 16 bases lining up with TRBD2. J was trimmed by 4 bases and V by 4 bases; bases with no gene match: 5. There are 17 residues in the CDR3. Germline V CDR1 and CDR2: LGHDT, YNNKEL (reference sequence). The CDR3 region is CASSLEGLAGGSDTQYF. CDR3 nucleotides: TGTGCCAGCAGCCTCGAGGGACTAGCGGGGGGGTCAGATACGCAGTATTTT.

The chain couples TRBV10-1 to TRBJ2-1, with 9 bases fitting TRBD1. CDR1 and CDR2 (germline): WNHNN, SYGVQD (reference sequence). With V trimmed by 6 bases and J by 3 bases, 3 bases remained unmatched. The CDR3 is made up of 14 amino acids. The CDR3 protein is CASSRTGVYNEQFF. The CDR3 nucleotides are TGCGCCAGCAGCCGGACAGGGGTCTACAATGAGCAGTTCTTC.

This clone was seen a single time. CDR3 nucleotides: TGTGCCAGCTCACCCAGGCAGGGGGGAGCAACTAATGAAAAACTGTTTTTT. Encoded protein: CASSPRQGGATNEKLFF. The J gene is TRBJ1-4, the V gene TRBV18; 7 bases align to TRBD1. Germline V gene data show CDR1 as KGHSH and CDR2 as LQKENI. This CDR3 has 17 amino acids. V lost 3 bases, J lost 0 bases, and 7 bases stayed unmatched.

This chain uses TRBV11-2 with TRBJ1-6; possible D gene TRBD1, 5 bases. Trimming shortened V by 3 bases and J by 0 bases, and 12 bases separated the two germline ends. The CDR3 is made up of 17 amino acids. The germline CDR1 and CDR2 sequences are SGHAT and FQNNGV. The CDR3 region has the DNA TGTGCCAGCAGCTTTCGGGGGATTAACTCCTATAATTCACCCCTCCACTTT. Amino acids: CASSFRGINSYNSPLHF.